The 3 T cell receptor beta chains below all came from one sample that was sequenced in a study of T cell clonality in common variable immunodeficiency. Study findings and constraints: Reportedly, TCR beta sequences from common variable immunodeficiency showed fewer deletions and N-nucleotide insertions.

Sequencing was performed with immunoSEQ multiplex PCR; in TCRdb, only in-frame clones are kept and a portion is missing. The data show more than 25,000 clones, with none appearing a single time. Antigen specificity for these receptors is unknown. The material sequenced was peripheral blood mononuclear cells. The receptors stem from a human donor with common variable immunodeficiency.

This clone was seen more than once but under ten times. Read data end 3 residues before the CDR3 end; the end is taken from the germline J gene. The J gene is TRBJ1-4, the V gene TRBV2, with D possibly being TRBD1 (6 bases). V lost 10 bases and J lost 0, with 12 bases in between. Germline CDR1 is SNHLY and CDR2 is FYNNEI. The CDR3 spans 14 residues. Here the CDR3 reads CATNRDTTNEKLFF. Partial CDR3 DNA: TGTGCCACTAACAGGGATACAACTAATGAAAAA. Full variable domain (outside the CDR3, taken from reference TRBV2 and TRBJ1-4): EPEVTQTPSHQVTQMGQEVILRCVPISNHLYFYWYRQILGQKVEFLVSFYNNEISEKSEIFDDQFSVERPDGSNFTLKIRSTKLEDSAMYFCATNRDTTNEKLFFGSGTQLSVL.

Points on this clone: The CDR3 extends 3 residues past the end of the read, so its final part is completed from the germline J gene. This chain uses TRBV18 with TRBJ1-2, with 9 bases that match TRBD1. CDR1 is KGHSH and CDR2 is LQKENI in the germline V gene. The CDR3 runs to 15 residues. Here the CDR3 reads CASSLTGTGLFRYTF. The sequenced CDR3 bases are TGTGCCAGCTCACTTACCGGGACAGGGCTGTTCCGC.

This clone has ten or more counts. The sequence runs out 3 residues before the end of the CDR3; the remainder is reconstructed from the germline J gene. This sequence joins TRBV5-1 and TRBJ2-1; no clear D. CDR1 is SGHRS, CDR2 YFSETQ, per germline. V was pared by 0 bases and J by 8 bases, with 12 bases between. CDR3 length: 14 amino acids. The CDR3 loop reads CASSLDSNRDEQFF. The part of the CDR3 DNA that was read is TGCGCCAGCAGCTTGGATTCGAATCGGGATGAG.